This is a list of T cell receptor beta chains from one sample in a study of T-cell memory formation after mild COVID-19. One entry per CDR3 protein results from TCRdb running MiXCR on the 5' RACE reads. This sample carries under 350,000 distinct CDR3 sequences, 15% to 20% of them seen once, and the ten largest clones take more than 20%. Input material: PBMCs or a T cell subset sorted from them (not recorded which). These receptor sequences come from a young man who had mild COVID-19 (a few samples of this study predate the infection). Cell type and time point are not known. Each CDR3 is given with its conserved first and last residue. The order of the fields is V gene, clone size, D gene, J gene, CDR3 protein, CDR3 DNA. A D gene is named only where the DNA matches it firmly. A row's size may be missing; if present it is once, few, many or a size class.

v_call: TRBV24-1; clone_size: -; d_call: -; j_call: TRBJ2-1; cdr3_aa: CATSDPGVPDSSYNEQFF; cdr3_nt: TGTGCCACCAGTGATCCGGGGGTCCCGGACTCCTCCTACAATGAGCAGTTCTTC
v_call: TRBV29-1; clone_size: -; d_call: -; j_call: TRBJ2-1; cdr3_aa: CSVGEYNEQFF; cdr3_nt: TGCAGCGTTGGGGAGTACAATGAGCAGTTCTTC
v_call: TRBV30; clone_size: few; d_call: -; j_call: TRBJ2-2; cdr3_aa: CAWSVMGALVTGELFF; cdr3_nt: TGTGCCTGGAGTGTAATGGGGGCGCTGGTCACCGGGGAGCTGTTTTTT
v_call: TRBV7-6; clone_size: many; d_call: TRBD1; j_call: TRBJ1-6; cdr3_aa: CASSSQNTGTGHSPLHF; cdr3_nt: TGTGCCAGCAGCTCACAGAATACCGGGACAGGCCATTCACCCCTCCACTTT
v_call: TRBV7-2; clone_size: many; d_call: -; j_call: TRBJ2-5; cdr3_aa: CASSLGARWFRKETQYF; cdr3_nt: TGTGCCAGCAGCTTAGGGGCCCGGTGGTTCCGCAAAGAGACCCAGTACTTC
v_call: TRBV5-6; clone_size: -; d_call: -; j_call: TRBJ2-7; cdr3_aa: CASSLVGNAGQYF; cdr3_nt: TGTGCCAGCAGCTTGGTAGGGAACGCCGGGCAGTACTTC
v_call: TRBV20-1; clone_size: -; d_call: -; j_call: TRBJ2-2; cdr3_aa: CSAPRDLGVGELFF; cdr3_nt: TGCAGTGCTCCCCGGGACTTGGGCGTCGGGGAGCTGTTTTTT
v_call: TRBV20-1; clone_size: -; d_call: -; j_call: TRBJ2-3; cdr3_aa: CSDSDTQYF; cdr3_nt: TGCAGTGACTCAGATACGCAGTATTTT
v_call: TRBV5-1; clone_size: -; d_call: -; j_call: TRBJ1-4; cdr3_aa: CASSLRGDTKEKLFF; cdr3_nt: TGCGCCAGCAGCTTAAGGGGGGACACTAAAGAAAAACTGTTTTTT
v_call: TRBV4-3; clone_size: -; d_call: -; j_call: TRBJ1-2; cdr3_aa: CASSQEADYGYTF; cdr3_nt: TGCGCCAGCAGCCAAGAGGCGGACTATGGCTACACCTTC
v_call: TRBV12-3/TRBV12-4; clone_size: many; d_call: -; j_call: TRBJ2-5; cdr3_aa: CASSLMGSEETQYF; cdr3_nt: TGTGCCAGCAGTTTAATGGGTTCGGAGGAGACCCAGTACTTC
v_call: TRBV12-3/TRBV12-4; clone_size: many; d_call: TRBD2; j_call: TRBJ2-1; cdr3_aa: CASSSGTSGNEQFF; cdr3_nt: TGTGCCAGCAGTTCCGGGACTAGCGGAAATGAGCAGTTCTTC
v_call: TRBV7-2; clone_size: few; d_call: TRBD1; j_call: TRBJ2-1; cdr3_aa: CASSFWTGGDNEQFF; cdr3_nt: TGTGCCAGCAGCTTCTGGACAGGGGGGGACAATGAGCAGTTCTTC
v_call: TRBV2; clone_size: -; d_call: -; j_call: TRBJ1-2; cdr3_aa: CASSGTDGYTF; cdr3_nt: TGTGCCAGCAGTGGGACGGATGGCTACACCTTC
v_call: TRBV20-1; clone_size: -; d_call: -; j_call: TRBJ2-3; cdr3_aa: CSARGLEQYF; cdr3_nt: TGCAGTGCTAGGGGTCTCGAGCAGTATTTT
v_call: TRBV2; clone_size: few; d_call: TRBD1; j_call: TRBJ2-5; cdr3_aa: CASNEQGADGTQYF; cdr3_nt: TGTGCCAGCAATGAACAGGGGGCCGATGGGACCCAGTACTTC
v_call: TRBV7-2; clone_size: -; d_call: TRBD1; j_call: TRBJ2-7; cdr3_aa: CASSRQGAYEQYF; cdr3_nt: TGTGCCAGCAGCCGACAGGGAGCCTACGAGCAGTACTTC
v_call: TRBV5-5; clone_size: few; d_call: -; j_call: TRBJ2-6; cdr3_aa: CASSLSPHPRGSGANVLTF; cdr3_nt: TGTGCCAGCAGCTTATCACCCCACCCTAGGGGGTCTGGGGCCAACGTCCTGACTTTC
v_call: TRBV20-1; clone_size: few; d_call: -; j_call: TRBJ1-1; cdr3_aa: CRAAMNTEAFF; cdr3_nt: TGCAGGGCCGCGATGAACACTGAAGCTTTCTTT
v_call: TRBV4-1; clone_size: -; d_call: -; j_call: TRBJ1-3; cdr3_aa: CASSPLYSSGNTIYF; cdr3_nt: TGCGCCAGCAGCCCCCTTTATAGCTCTGGAAACACCATATATTTT
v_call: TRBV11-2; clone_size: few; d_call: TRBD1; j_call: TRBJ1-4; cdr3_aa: CASSPDRGLVEKLFF; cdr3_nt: TGTGCCAGCAGCCCCGACAGGGGGCTTGTTGAAAAACTGTTTTTT
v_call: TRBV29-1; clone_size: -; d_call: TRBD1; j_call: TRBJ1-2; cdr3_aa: CSVISSITGARGYGYTF; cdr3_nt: TGCAGCGTTATAAGCTCTATTACAGGGGCTAGAGGCTATGGCTACACCTTC
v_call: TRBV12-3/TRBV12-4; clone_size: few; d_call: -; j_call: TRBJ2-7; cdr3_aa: CASRLGYEQYF; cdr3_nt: TGTGCCAGCAGGTTGGGCTACGAGCAGTACTTC
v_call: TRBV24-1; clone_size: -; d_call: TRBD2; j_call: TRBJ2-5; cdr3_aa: CATSDNGLAGVETQYF; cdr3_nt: TGTGCCACCAGTGACAACGGACTAGCGGGGGTGGAGACCCAGTACTTC
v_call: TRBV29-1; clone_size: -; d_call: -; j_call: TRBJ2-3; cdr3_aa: CSVPVWESLTDTQYF; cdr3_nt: TGCAGCGTCCCCGTGTGGGAGTCCCTCACAGATACGCAGTATTTT
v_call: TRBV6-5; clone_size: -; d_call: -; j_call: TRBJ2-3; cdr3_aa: CASSSLSTDTQYF; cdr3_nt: TGTGCCAGCAGTTCGCTAAGCACAGATACGCAGTATTTT
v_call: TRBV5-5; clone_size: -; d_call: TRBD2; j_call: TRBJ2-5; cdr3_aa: CASSAGGLETQYF; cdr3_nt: TGTGCCAGCAGCGCGGGGGGCCTAGAGACCCAGTACTTC
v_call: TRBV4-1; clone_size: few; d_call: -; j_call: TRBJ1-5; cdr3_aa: CASSQDIPGAQPQHF; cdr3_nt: TGCGCCAGCAGCCAAGATATTCCGGGGGCTCAGCCCCAGCATTTT
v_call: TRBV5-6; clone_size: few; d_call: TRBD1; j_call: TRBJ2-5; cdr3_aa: CASSYQQGEETQYF; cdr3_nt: TGTGCCAGCAGCTACCAACAGGGGGAAGAGACCCAGTACTTC
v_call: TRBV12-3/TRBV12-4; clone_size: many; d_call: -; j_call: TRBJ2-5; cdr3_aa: CASTRDLGETQYF; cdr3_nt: TGTGCCAGCACCCGGGACTTAGGGGAGACCCAGTACTTC
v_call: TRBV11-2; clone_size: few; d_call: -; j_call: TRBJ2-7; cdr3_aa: CASSLGWLEQYF; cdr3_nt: TGTGCCAGCAGCTTGGGTTGGCTCGAGCAGTACTTC
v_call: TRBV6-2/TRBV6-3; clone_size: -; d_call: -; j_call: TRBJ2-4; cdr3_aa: CASSAPGARNIQYF; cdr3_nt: TGTGCCAGCAGTGCCCCGGGGGCAAGAAACATTCAGTACTTC
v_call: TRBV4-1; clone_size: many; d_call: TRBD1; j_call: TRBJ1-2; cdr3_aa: CASSQDRRTGNYGYTF; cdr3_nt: TGCGCCAGCAGCCAAGATCGAAGGACAGGGAACTATGGCTACACCTTC
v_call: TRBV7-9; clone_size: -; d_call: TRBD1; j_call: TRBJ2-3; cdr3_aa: CASSSRDRGSTDTQYF; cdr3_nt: TGTGCCAGCAGCTCCCGGGACAGGGGGAGTACAGATACGCAGTATTTT
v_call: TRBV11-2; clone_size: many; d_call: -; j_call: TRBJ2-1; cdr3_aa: CASSRRNEDEQFF; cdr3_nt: TGTGCCAGCAGCCGCCGAAATGAGGATGAGCAGTTCTTC
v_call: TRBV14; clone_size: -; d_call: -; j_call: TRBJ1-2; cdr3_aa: CASSQASRYYGYTF; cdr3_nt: TGTGCCAGCAGCCAAGCTTCACGGTACTATGGCTACACCTTC
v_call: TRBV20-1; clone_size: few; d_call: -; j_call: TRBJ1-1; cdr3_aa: CSARTFDPPEAFF; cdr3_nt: TGCAGTGCTAGAACCTTCGATCCCCCTGAAGCTTTCTTT
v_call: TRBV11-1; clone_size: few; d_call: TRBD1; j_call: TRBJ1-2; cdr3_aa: CASSTASGQGGNGYTF; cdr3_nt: TGTGCCAGCAGCACCGCTTCAGGACAGGGAGGCAATGGCTACACCTTC
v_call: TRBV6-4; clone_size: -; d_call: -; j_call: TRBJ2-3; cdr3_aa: CASSPFGDDTQYF; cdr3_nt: TGTGCCAGCAGCCCATTCGGGGATGATACGCAGTATTTT
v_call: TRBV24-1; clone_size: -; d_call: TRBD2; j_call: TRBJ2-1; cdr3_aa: CATSDYGGSYNEQFF; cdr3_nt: TGTGCCACCAGTGATTACGGGGGGTCCTACAATGAGCAGTTCTTC
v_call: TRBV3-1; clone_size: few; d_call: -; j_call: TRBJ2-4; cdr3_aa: CASSQDHRGRDIQYF; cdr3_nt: TGTGCCAGCAGCCAAGATCACCGGGGCCGGGACATTCAGTACTTC
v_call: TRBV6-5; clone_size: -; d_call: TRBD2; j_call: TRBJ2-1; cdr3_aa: CASSLTSGGNEQFF; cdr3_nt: TGTGCCAGCAGTTTGACTAGCGGGGGGAATGAGCAGTTCTTC
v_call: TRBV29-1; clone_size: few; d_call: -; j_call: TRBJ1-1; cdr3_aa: CSVERGGTEAFF; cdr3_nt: TGCAGCGTTGAACGGGGGGGCACTGAAGCTTTCTTT
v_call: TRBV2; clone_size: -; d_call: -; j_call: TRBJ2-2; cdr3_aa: CASTGYTGELFF; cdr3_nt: TGTGCCAGTACAGGTTACACCGGGGAGCTGTTTTTT
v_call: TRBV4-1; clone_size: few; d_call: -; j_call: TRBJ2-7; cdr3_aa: CASSQGLGEQYF; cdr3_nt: TGCGCCAGCAGCCAGGGTTTAGGGGAGCAGTACTTC
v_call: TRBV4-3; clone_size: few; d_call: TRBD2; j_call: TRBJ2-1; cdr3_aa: CASSHRLAGGGDNEQFF; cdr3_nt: TGCGCCAGCAGCCACCGACTAGCGGGGGGTGGGGACAATGAGCAGTTCTTC
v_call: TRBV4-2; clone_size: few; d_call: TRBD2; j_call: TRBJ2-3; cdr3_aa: CASSHRSGESQYF; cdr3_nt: TGTGCCAGCAGCCACCGTAGCGGGGAGTCGCAGTATTTT
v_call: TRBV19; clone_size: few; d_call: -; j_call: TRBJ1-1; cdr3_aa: CASSIGTEGLEAFF; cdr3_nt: TGTGCCAGTAGTATCGGAACTGAGGGACTTGAAGCTTTCTTT
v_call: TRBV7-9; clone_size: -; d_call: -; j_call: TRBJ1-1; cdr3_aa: CASSFEYRHDLRAFF; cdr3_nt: TGTGCCAGCAGCTTCGAGTACCGACACGACCTTCGGGCTTTCTTT
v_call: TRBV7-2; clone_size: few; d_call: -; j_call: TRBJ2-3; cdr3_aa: CASSLAHADTQYF; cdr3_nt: TGTGCCAGCAGCTTAGCGCATGCAGATACGCAGTATTTT
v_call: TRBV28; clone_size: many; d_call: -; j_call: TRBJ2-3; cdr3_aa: CASSEDRASTDTQYF; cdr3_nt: TGTGCCAGCAGTGAGGACAGAGCTAGCACAGATACGCAGTATTTT
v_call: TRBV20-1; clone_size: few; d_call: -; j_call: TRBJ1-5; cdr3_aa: CSARRPSGNQPQHF; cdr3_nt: TGCAGTGCTAGACGCCCGTCGGGCAATCAGCCCCAGCATTTT
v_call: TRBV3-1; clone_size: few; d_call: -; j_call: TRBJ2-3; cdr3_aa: CASSRESGRNTQYF; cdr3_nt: TGTGCCAGCAGCCGCGAGTCGGGGCGGAATACGCAGTATTTT
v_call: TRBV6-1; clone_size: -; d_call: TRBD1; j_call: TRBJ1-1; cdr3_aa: CASSGRTGTNTEAFF; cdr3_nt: TGTGCCAGCAGTGGACGGACAGGGACGAACACTGAAGCTTTCTTT
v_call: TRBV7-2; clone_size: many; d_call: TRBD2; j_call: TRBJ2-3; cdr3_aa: CASSLELAGDTQYF; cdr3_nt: TGTGCCAGCAGCTTAGAGCTAGCGGGAGATACGCAGTATTTT
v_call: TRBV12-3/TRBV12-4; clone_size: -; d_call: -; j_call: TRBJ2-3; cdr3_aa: CASSLARGRTDTQYF; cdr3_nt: TGTGCCAGCAGTTTGGCGCGGGGACGCACAGATACGCAGTATTTT
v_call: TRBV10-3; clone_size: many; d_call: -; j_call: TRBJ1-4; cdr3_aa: CAISERLSEKLFF; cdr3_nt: TGTGCCATCAGTGAAAGGTTGAGTGAAAAACTGTTTTTT
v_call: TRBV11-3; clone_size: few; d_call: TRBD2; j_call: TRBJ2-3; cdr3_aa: CASSLSGGYTDTQYF; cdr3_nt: TGTGCCAGCAGCCTTAGCGGGGGATACACAGATACGCAGTATTTT
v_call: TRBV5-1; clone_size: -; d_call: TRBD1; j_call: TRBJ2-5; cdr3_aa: CASSWTRGGKETQYF; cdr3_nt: TGCGCCAGCAGCTGGACGAGAGGGGGCAAAGAGACCCAGTACTTC